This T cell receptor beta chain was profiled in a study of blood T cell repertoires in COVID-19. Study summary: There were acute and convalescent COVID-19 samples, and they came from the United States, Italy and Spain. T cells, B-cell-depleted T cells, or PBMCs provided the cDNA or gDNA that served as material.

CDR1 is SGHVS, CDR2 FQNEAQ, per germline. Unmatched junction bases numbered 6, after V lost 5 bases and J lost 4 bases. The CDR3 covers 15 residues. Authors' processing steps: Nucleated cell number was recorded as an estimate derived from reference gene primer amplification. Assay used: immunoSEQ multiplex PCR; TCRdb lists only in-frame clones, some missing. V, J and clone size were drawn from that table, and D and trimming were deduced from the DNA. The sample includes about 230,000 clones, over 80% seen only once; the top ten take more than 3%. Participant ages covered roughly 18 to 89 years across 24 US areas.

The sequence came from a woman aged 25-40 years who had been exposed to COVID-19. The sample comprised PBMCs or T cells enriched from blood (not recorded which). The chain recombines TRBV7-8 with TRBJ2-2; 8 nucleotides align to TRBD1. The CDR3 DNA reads TGTGCCAGCAGCCAAGGACAGGGCCTCACCGGGGAGCTGTTTTTT. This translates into CASSQGQGLTGELFF.